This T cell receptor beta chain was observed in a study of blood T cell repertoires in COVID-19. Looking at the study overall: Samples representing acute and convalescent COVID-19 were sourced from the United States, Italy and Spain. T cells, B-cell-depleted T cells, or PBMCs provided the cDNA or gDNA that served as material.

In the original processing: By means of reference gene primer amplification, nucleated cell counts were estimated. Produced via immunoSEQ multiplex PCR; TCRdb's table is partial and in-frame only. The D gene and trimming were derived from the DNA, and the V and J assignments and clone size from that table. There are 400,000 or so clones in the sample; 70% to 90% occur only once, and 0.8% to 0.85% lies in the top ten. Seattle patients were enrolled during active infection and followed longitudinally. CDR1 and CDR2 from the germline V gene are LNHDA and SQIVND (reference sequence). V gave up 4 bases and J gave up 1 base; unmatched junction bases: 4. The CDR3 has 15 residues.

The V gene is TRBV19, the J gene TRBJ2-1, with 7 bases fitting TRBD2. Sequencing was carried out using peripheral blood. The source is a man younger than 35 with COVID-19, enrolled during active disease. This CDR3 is CASSRREGSYNEQFF. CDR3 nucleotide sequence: TGTGCCAGTAGTAGGAGGGAGGGATCCTACAATGAGCAGTTCTTC.